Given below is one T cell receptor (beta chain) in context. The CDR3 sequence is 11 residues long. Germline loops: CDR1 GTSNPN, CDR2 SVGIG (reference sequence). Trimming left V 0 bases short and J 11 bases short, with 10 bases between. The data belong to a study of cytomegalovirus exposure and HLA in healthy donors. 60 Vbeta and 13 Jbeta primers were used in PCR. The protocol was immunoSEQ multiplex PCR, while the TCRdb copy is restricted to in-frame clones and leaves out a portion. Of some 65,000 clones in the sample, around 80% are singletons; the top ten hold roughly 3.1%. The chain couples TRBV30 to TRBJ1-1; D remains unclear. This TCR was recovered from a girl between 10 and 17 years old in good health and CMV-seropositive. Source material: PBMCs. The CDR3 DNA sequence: TGTGCCTGGAGTGTATCGGGGTTGGCTTTCTTT. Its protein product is CAWSVSGLAFF. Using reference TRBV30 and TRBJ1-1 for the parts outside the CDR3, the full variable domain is SQTIHQWPATLVQPVGSPLSLECTVEGTSNPNLYWYRQAAGRGLQLLFYSVGIGQISSEVPQNLSASRPQDRQFILSSKKLLLSDSGFYLCAWSVSGLAFFGQGTRLTVV.